The 10 T cell receptor beta chains listed next were all sequenced from one sample in a study of blood T cell repertoires in COVID-19. Here immunoSEQ multiplex PCR was the method, and the copy in TCRdb shows in-frame clones only, minus some. The data contain under 120,000 clones, approximately 69% of them seen just once; the ten biggest clones take up approximately 5.9%. What was sequenced was peripheral blood. The origin of the receptors is an elderly man with acute or convalescent COVID-19.

This clone is labeled medium-sized (0.01 to 0.1%). CDR3: CASSSASFNEQFF. The CDR3 nucleotides are TGTGCCAGCAGTAGCGCCAGTTTCAATGAGCAGTTCTTC. The J gene is TRBJ2-1, the V gene TRBV27; D not resolved. This CDR3 contains 13 residues. The germline V and J ends were trimmed by 5 bases and 6 bases, with 11 bases remaining between them. CDR1 is MNHEY, CDR2 SMNVEV, per germline (reference sequence).

The V gene is TRBV19, the J gene TRBJ2-2, with TRBD1 matching over 9 bases. With 6 bases clipped from V and 4 bases from J, the junction kept 6 bases outside the gene matches. Germline CDR1 LNHDA, CDR2 SQIVND (reference sequence). This CDR3 comprises 15 residues. The CDR3 is CASREQGASTGELFF. The CDR3 DNA sequence: TGTGCCAGTAGGGAACAGGGGGCGAGCACCGGGGAGCTGTTTTTT.

The chain's CDR3 is CASSQSRGWTGELFF. DNA of the CDR3: TGCGCCAGCAGCCAAAGTCGAGGGTGGACCGGGGAGCTGTTTTTT. This sequence joins TRBV4-3 and TRBJ2-2, with D perhaps matching TRBD2 (5 bases). Trimming left V 2 bases short and J 5 bases short, with 12 bases between. Germline values: CDR1 LGHNA, CDR2 YSLEER. This CDR3 region has 15 residues.

The chain employs TRBV12-3 or TRBV12-4 and TRBJ1-1, with no clear D. The CDR3 loop spans 12 amino acids. V gave up 5 bases and J gave up 3 bases, with 7 bases separating them. This CDR3 is CASSPYYTEAFF. The CDR3 nucleotides read TGTGCCAGCAGTCCGTATTACACTGAAGCTTTCTTT.

J is TRBJ2-2 and V is TRBV18, with a possible D match to TRBD2 (6 bases). CDR1 KGHSH and CDR2 LQKENI come from the germline V gene. CDR3 length: 16 amino acids. Between the trimmed V and J ends, which lost 6 bases and 3 bases, there was a span of 17 bases. CDR3 bases: TGTGCCAGCTCGCCCCGCGCGGGGAGCGACACCGGGGAGCTGTTTTTT. This translates into CASSPRAGSDTGELFF.

The rearrangement links TRBV19 to TRBJ2-1; D perhaps matches TRBD2 (6 bases). The CDR3 totals 14 residues. Germline V gene lookup returns CDR1 LNHDA and CDR2 SQIVND (reference sequence). V was cut by 5 bases and J by 8 bases, with 16 bases left in between. The CDR3 reads CASSGGLGPDEQFF. The DNA for the CDR3 is TGTGCCAGTAGTGGGGGACTGGGTCCCGATGAGCAGTTCTTC. The full variable domain, completed using reference TRBV19 and TRBJ2-1, is DGGITQSPKYLFRKEGQNVTLSCEQNLNHDAMYWYRQDPGQGLRLIYYSQIVNDFQKGDIAEGYSVSREKKESFPLTVTSAQKNPTAFYLCASSGGLGPDEQFFGPGTRLTVL.

V usage is TRBV11-2 and J usage is TRBJ1-5, with no clear D. The CDR3 runs to 15 residues. V was trimmed by 5 bases and J by 1 base, leaving 12 bases between them. Germline values: CDR1 SGHAT, CDR2 FQNNGV. For the CDR3, the DNA is TGTGCCAGCAGCCCTGGGCCCGCAAGCAATCAGCCCCAGCATTTT. It is translated as CASSPGPASNQPQHF.

This chain uses TRBV7-2 with TRBJ2-1; TRBD2 matches 11 bases. With 2 bases clipped from V and 4 bases from J, the junction kept 7 bases outside the gene matches. Germline loops: CDR1 SGHTA, CDR2 FQGNSA. The CDR3 covers 17 residues. Here the CDR3 reads CASSLSPSGRMYNEQFF. In DNA form, the CDR3 reads TGTGCCAGCAGCTTATCCCCTAGCGGGAGGATGTACAATGAGCAGTTCTTC.

The chain carries TRBV4-1 and TRBJ2-1, with TRBD2 as a possible D gene (6 bases). The V end lost 1 base, the J end lost 0 bases, and 10 bases lay between the germline ends. The CDR3 consists of 16 residues. Per the germline V gene, CDR1 is MGHRA and CDR2 is YSYEKL. CDR3 coding DNA: TGCGCCAGCAGCCAAGGCGGAGGGCCCTCCTACAATGAGCAGTTCTTC. Encoded protein: CASSQGGGPSYNEQFF.

This clone turned up a few times. The genes are TRBV30 and TRBJ2-1; 14 bases align to TRBD2. Germline V gene data show CDR1 as GTSNPN and CDR2 as SVGIG (reference sequence). V dropped 3 bases and J dropped 8; count of bases not matched to a gene: 6. This CDR3 is 15 amino acids long. CDR3 nucleotide sequence: TGTGCCTGGAGAGGGACTAGCGGGGGTTACGATGAGCAGTTCTTC. It yields the protein CAWRGTSGGYDEQFF. The entire variable domain, with the rest obtained from reference TRBV30 and TRBJ2-1, is as follows: SQTIHQWPATLVQPVGSPLSLECTVEGTSNPNLYWYRQAAGRGLQLLFYSVGIGQISSEVPQNLSASRPQDRQFILSSKKLLLSDSGFYLCAWRGTSGGYDEQFFGPGTRLTVL.